The clone carrying this TCR beta chain occurred many times. Its antigen is currently unknown. This sample is drawn from a study of T cells in Graves' hyperthyroidism and ophthalmopathy. Findings and caveats of the study: Most clonotypes expanded in thyroid above 0.001 were likewise present in blood. Progression to ophthalmopathy was predicted a median of approximately 6.4 months early.

RNA transcripts yielded amplified TCR beta CDR3 regions. In the first-round RT-PCR of the TCR CDR3, the HTBI primer set was used. Via MiXCR, TCRdb re-called the multiplex PCR reads, giving one row per CDR3 protein. The table records approximately 510,000 distinct CDR3 sequences, over 35% of them present only once. CDR1 SEHNR and CDR2 FQNEAQ come from the germline V gene (reference sequence). This CDR3 is 15 amino acids long. The V end lost 1 base, the J end lost 4 bases, and 13 bases lay between the germline ends. Uncontrolled infection, other autoimmune disease, pregnancy or lactation barred patients from enrollment. Thyroid ultrasound and orbital computed tomography, with clinical symptoms and serum thyroxine and TRAb, informed diagnoses.

The source of this sequence is an adult woman with Graves' disease, either hyperthyroidism or ophthalmopathy (not recorded which). Sequencing was done on a sample of peripheral blood or thyroid tissue (not recorded which). V gene TRBV7-9 combines with J gene TRBJ1-2, with D possibly being TRBD1 (5 bases). CDR3 in amino acids: CASSLVPRVGYGYTF. In DNA, the CDR3 is TGTGCCAGCAGCTTAGTTCCCAGGGTGGGCTATGGCTACACCTTC. Based on the CDR3 plus reference TRBV7-9 and TRBJ1-2, the full variable domain is DTGVSQNPRHKITKRGQNVTFRCDPISEHNRLYWYRQTLGQGPEFLTYFQNEAQLEKSRLLSDRFSAERPKGSFSTLEIQRTEQGDSAMYLCASSLVPRVGYGYTFGSGTRLTVV.